This T cell receptor (beta chain) appears in the sequencing data of a study of cytotoxic CD8 clonotypes in ibrutinib-treated CLL. Looking at the study overall: Response samples were taken after a median of about 12 months on treatment, range 6 to 36.

The targeted sequencing depth was 1 in 200,000 to 1 in 1 million T cells. Sequencing was performed with immunoSEQ multiplex PCR; in TCRdb, only in-frame clones are kept and a portion is missing. The sample lists 13,000 to 15,000 clones; about two thirds were seen once. Broader study findings: The study found clonality rose at ibrutinib response, then fell toward baseline at progression.

Comment on this clone: Antigen unknown.

CDR3 length: 15 amino acids. V lost 3 bases to trimming and J lost 6 bases, with 14 bases between them. Germline values: CDR1 KGHSH, CDR2 LQKENI. Cryopreserved PBMCs provided approximately 1.9 micrograms of genomic DNA for the TCR beta libraries. The specimen comprised PBMCs, sampled before ibrutinib treatment. This chain joins TRBV18 and TRBJ2-2; D is possibly TRBD1 or TRBD2 (5 bases each). The receptor was derived from a human donor with chronic lymphocytic leukemia. As DNA, the CDR3 is TGTGCCAGCTCACCGCCGGGACGTTGGGCCGGGGAGCTGTTTTTT. Protein product: CASSPPGRWAGELFF.